What follows are 11 T cell receptor beta chains derived from one specimen sequenced in a study of control samples from healthy donors and cancer patients. Some clones are missing from TCRdb's copy, which holds only in-frame ones; the method was immunoSEQ multiplex PCR. The data hold roughly 150,000 clones, with just over 85% observed a single time. Sequenced material: blood. The source is a man between 18 and 35 years old in good health.

The V gene is TRBV4-2, the J gene TRBJ2-7; D is uncertain. Germline V gene data show CDR1 as LGHNA and CDR2 as YNFKEQ. This CDR3 has 15 amino acids. The V gene lost 4 bases and the J gene lost 5 bases, with 18 bases spanning the gap. As DNA, the CDR3 is TGTGCCAGCAGCCCTAGTACGTCGAGGATGCACGAGCAGTACTTC. Its protein product is CASSPSTSRMHEQYF.

The J gene is TRBJ1-4, the V gene TRBV4-1; 7 nucleotides agree with TRBD1. J was trimmed by 3 bases and V by 4 bases; bases with no gene match: 11. Germline V gene lookup returns CDR1 MGHRA and CDR2 YSYEKL. This CDR3 spans 17 amino acids. The CDR3 here is CASSPQDRPGANEKLFF. CDR3 in DNA: TGCGCCAGCAGCCCTCAGGACAGGCCTGGGGCTAATGAAAAACTGTTTTTT.

This chain connects TRBV3-1 (or the pseudogene TRBV3-2) to TRBJ2-7, with 7 nucleotides matching TRBD1. The CDR3 extends over 13 amino acids. The germline V gene has CDR1 LGHDT and CDR2 YNNKEL (reference sequence). V was pared by 4 bases and J by 4 bases, with 4 bases of the junction left unmatched. CDR3 sequence: CASSPTGSYEQYF. CDR3 sequence (DNA): TGTGCCAGCAGCCCGACAGGGTCGTACGAGCAGTACTTC.

This chain uses TRBV21-1 with TRBJ2-2; the D call in the table, TRBD1, was not verified against the DNA. TRBV21-1 is classified as a pseudogene. This CDR3 is 15 amino acids long. The CDR3 reads CASSKAPRGDGELFF. CDR3 in DNA: TGTGCCAGCAGCAAAGCTCCCAGGGGCGACGGGGAGCTGTTTTTT.

This chain uses TRBV6-6 with TRBJ2-3; 8 nucleotides align to TRBD1. After removal of 5 bases from V and 2 bases from J, the junction contained 12 bases not matched to a gene. CDR1 and CDR2 from the germline V gene are MNHNY and SVGAGI (reference sequence). This CDR3 has 17 residues. CDR3 sequence: CASSRSIPGGATDTQYF. CDR3 coding DNA: TGTGCCAGCAGTCGCTCAATTCCAGGGGGCGCCACAGATACGCAGTATTTT.

This clone was seen a few times. This sequence joins TRBV27 and TRBJ1-6; weak D call: TRBD1 (5 bases). This CDR3 region has 15 residues. Between the trimmed V and J ends, which lost 2 bases and 4 bases, there was a span of 9 bases. CDR1 MNHEY and CDR2 SMNVEV come from the germline V gene (reference sequence). CDR3 DNA sequence: TGTGCCAGCAGTTTAGTTGGACATTATAATTCACCCCTCCACTTT. Translating it yields CASSLVGHYNSPLHF.

The chain uses TRBV6-5 and TRBJ2-3, with 12 bases matching TRBD2. The CDR3 runs 15 residues. The V gene's germline CDR1 is MNHEY and CDR2 SVGAGI. J lost 4 bases, V lost 6 bases, and 5 bases had no gene match. Written as DNA, the CDR3 is TGTGCCAGCAGGATTGCTAGCGGGGGGGCAGATACGCAGTATTTT. This encodes CASRIASGGADTQYF.

The rearrangement joins TRBV4-3 to TRBJ1-2, with 10 bases aligning to TRBD1. The CDR3 has 16 amino acids. The trim removed 1 base at V and 8 bases at J, leaving 10 bases unmatched. CDR1 LGHNA and CDR2 YSLEER come from the germline V gene. CDR3 sequence: CASSQALTGGAWGYTF. The CDR3 bases are TGCGCCAGCAGCCAAGCCCTGACAGGGGGCGCGTGGGGCTACACCTTC.

The chain uses TRBV11-2 and TRBJ2-7; no definite D call. This CDR3 region has 15 residues. V lost 7 bases, J lost 2 bases, and 18 bases lay in between. The germline gives CDR1 SGHAT, CDR2 FQNNGV. The CDR3 sequence: CASTPGTHGAYEQYF. CDR3 in DNA: TGTGCCAGCACCCCCGGTACCCATGGGGCCTACGAGCAGTACTTC.

In its sample, this clone was seen once. J is TRBJ1-2 and V is TRBV18; D may be TRBD1 (6 bases). CDR3 length: 14 amino acids. V lost 3 bases and J 8 bases, leaving 16 bases between the germline ends. Germline V lookup: CDR1 KGHSH, CDR2 LQKENI. CDR3 amino acids: CASSPDRQDFGYTF. CDR3 bases: TGTGCCAGCTCACCGGACAGACAAGATTTCGGCTACACCTTC. Variable domain in full (rest from reference TRBV18 and TRBJ1-2): NAGVMQNPRHLVRRRGQEARLRCSPMKGHSHVYWYRQLPEEGLKFMVYLQKENIIDESGMPKERFSAEFPKEGPSILRIQQVVRGDSAAYFCASSPDRQDFGYTFGSGTRLTVV.

The V gene is TRBV30, the J gene TRBJ2-5, with TRBD1 matching over 7 bases. The CDR3 runs 15 residues. V shed 0 bases, J shed 2 bases, and the junction held 6 bases outside the gene matches. Germline-derived CDR1 and CDR2 are GTSNPN and SVGIG (reference sequence). Here the CDR3 reads CAWSVSWTGQETQYF. CDR3 bases: TGTGCCTGGAGTGTCTCTTGGACAGGTCAAGAGACCCAGTACTTC.